This T cell receptor beta chain came from a study of shared clonotypes between healthy human individuals. TCRdb's copy holds only in-frame clones and misses some; the assay was immunoSEQ multiplex PCR. The data hold about 1.1 million clones, with roughly 77% observed a single time. Germline CDR1 and CDR2: MDHEN and SYDVKM. The CDR3 runs 14 residues. The V end lost 4 bases, the J end lost 4 bases, and 13 bases lay between the germline ends. This clone was seen just once. The source material was memory CD4+ T cells from PBMCs. Subset indicated: CD45RA-negative fraction. The receptor comes from a man younger than 35 in good health. Some clones in this sample may be carry-over from other donors' samples. The gene calls are TRBV28 and TRBJ1-2; maybe TRBD1 (5 bases). The CDR3: CASSYKRGTYGYTF. CDR3 nucleotide sequence: TGTGCCAGCAGTTACAAACGGGGGACCTATGGCTACACCTTC.